One and the same sample provided the 21 T cell receptor beta chains below, sequenced in a study of T cells during gluten challenge in celiac disease. Each cell's paired alpha and beta chains came from three nested multiplex PCRs covering all V genes. TCRdb passed the single-cell sequencing reads through MiXCR, listing each CDR3 protein once. Altogether 150 to 250 distinct CDR3 sequences are present, around 47% being singletons, with the ten largest covering under 50%. The input for sequencing was gluten-specific CD4+ T cells sorted from the duodenum using tetramers, taken at baseline or on day 14 of gluten challenge (not recorded which). The source is a female donor with celiac disease.

This clonotype rates as hyperexpanded (1% or more). The J gene is TRBJ1-2, the V gene TRBV20-1, with D unresolved. The CDR3 is 13 residues long. Deletions cut 1 base from V and 7 bases from J, with 13 bases between. CDR1 DFQATT and CDR2 SNEGSKA come from the germline V gene (reference sequence). The CDR3 here is CSARVSMLSGYTF. The CDR3 DNA follows: TGCAGTGCTAGAGTCAGCATGCTGAGTGGCTACACCTTC.

Sample share makes this clonotype large. This chain joins TRBV5-1 and TRBJ2-3; unclear D gene. The CDR3 is 17 amino acids. Germline CDR1 SGHRS, CDR2 YFSETQ. Trimming took 4 bases from V and 2 from J, leaving 20 bases between them. The DNA for the CDR3 is TGCGCCAGCAGCACCGGGCCCCTGGACCCCTCCACAGATACGCAGTATTTT. Translation gives CASSTGPLDPSTDTQYF.

In its sample, this clonotype is hyperexpanded (1% or more). J is TRBJ2-3 and V is TRBV4-2, with a weak D call TRBD2 (5 bases). V was trimmed by 3 bases and J by 11 bases, leaving 18 bases between them. The CDR3 length is 14 residues. Germline V gene data show CDR1 as LGHNA and CDR2 as YNFKEQ. CDR3 loop: CASSQRELGSRQYF. The CDR3 DNA reads as TGTGCCAGCAGCCAGAGGGAACTGGGTTCTAGGCAGTATTTT.

The rearrangement uses TRBV24-1 and TRBJ1-5; the D gene is possibly TRBD1 (5 bases). Deletions cut 12 bases from V and 4 bases from J, with 21 bases between. In germline, CDR1 is KGHDR, CDR2 SFDVKD. The CDR3 contains 15 residues. The CDR3 coding sequence is TGTGCCGACAAACTGTATGTTGAGGGGAATCAGCCCCAGCATTTT. This translates into CADKLYVEGNQPQHF.

This clonotype is labeled as hyperexpanded. The genes are TRBV30 and TRBJ2-2; the D gene is possibly TRBD2 (5 bases). CDR3 length equals 15 residues. Trimming removed 2 bases at V and 3 bases at J, with 13 bases between. Germline V gene lookup returns CDR1 GTSNPN and CDR2 SVGIG (reference sequence). CDR3 amino acids: CAWSRTGWDTGELFF. CDR3 nucleotide sequence: TGTGCCTGGAGTAGGACGGGATGGGACACCGGGGAGCTGTTTTTT. The full variable domain, its missing parts supplied by reference TRBV30 and TRBJ2-2, is SQTIHQWPATLVQPVGSPLSLECTVEGTSNPNLYWYRQAAGRGLQLLFYSVGIGQISSEVPQNLSASRPQDRQFILSSKKLLLSDSGFYLCAWSRTGWDTGELFFGEGSRLTVL.

The table lists this clonotype with a few counts. The junction differs from germline at one of its ends, possibly a read error. This sequence joins TRBV7-6 and TRBJ2-3, with D unclear. Germline lookup yields CDR1 SGHVS and CDR2 FNYEAQ. The CDR3 is 14 residues long. CDR3 nucleotides: TGTGCCAGTAGCTGGCTTTCTGGCACAGATACGCAGTATTTT. Translating it yields CASSWLSGTDTQYF. The full variable domain, completed using reference TRBV7-6 and TRBJ2-3, is GAGVSQSPRYKVTKRGQDVALRCDPISGHVSLYWYRQALGQGPEFLTYFNYEAQQDKSGLPNDRFSAERPEGSISTLTIQRTEQRDSAMYRCASSWLSGTDTQYFGPGTRLTVL.

The chain has TRBV6-4 and TRBJ2-3; 10 bases are a match to TRBD2. The CDR3 contains 17 residues. The germline V gene has CDR1 MRHNA and CDR2 SNTAGT. The trim removed 0 bases at V and 1 base at J, leaving 4 bases unmatched. The CDR3: CASSDSSGRAGTDTQYF. In DNA form, the CDR3 reads TGTGCCAGCAGTGACTCGAGCGGGAGGGCCGGCACAGATACGCAGTATTTT.

The chain couples TRBV11-3 to TRBJ2-5; D may be TRBD1 or TRBD2 (7 bases each). V lost 5 bases and J 4 bases, leaving 14 bases between the germline ends. CDR3 length: 14 residues. The germline V gene encodes CDR1 SGHNT and CDR2 YENEEA. As DNA, the CDR3 is TGTGCCAGCAGCCCCCAGGGGGGGCCAGAGACCCAGTACTTC. Its protein product is CASSPQGGPETQYF.

The V call is TRBV4-2, the J call TRBJ2-7; D assignment may be TRBD1 or TRBD2 (7 bases each). V lost 4 bases, J lost 7 bases, and 14 bases lay in between. CDR1 is LGHNA and CDR2 is YNFKEQ in the germline V gene. This CDR3 has 13 residues. CDR3 DNA sequence: TGTGCCAGCAGCCCGTACAGGGGAGGGGAGCAGTACTTC. This translates into CASSPYRGGEQYF.

The rearrangement links TRBV29-1 to TRBJ1-5; 9 nucleotides line up with TRBD1. The CDR3 consists of 13 residues. Germline CDR1 SQVTM, CDR2 ANQGSEA. Trimming removed 6 bases from V and 9 bases from J; junction bases left unmatched: 9. CDR3 protein: CSVGQGFEGPQHF. The CDR3 DNA sequence: TGCAGCGTGGGACAGGGTTTCGAGGGGCCCCAGCATTTT.

This clonotype was seen a few times. The chain recombines TRBV29-1 with TRBJ1-6; D remains ambiguous. V lost 2 bases to trimming and J lost 12 bases, with 14 bases between them. The CDR3 is 13 amino acids. Germline CDR1 is SQVTM and CDR2 is ANQGSEA. CDR3 residues: CSVETGLEGPLHF. In DNA form, the CDR3 reads TGCAGCGTTGAAACCGGGCTTGAGGGACCCCTCCACTTT.

J is TRBJ1-2 and V is TRBV19; the D is unclear. CDR3 length: 14 residues. Germline V gives CDR1 LNHDA, CDR2 SQIVND (reference sequence). V lost 2 bases and J lost 3, with 10 bases in between. CDR3 protein: CASSILGRDYGYTF. The CDR3, as DNA: TGTGCCAGTAGTATATTAGGGCGCGACTATGGCTACACCTTC. Supplemented by reference TRBV19 and TRBJ1-2, the full variable domain reads DGGITQSPKYLFRKEGQNVTLSCEQNLNHDAMYWYRQDPGQGLRLIYYSQIVNDFQKGDIAEGYSVSREKKESFPLTVTSAQKNPTAFYLCASSILGRDYGYTFGSGTRLTVV.

This chain connects TRBV7-3 to TRBJ2-3, with D possibly TRBD2 on 5 matching bases. The CDR3 extends over 13 amino acids. Trimming pared 5 bases from V and 2 bases from J, leaving 8 bases between. Germline V CDR1 and CDR2: SGHTA, FQGTGA. The CDR3 DNA is TGTGCCAGCAGCACGACTAACACAGATACGCAGTATTTT. Amino acids: CASSTTNTDTQYF. The whole variable domain, filled in from reference TRBV7-3 and TRBJ2-3, reads GAGVSQTPSNKVTEKGKYVELRCDPISGHTALYWYRQSLGQGPEFLIYFQGTGAADDSGLPNDRFFAVRPEGSVSTLKIQRTERGDSAVYLCASSTTNTDTQYFGPGTRLTVL.

This clonotype was observed a few times. The CDR3 DNA follows: TGTGCCAGCAGCTCCCTTCAGGGCCTCAGGGGGGAGACCCAGTACTTC. It yields the protein CASSSLQGLRGETQYF. This chain links TRBV7-9 with TRBJ2-5, with 7 bases identical to TRBD1. Trimming removed 4 bases from V and 5 bases from J; junction bases left unmatched: 13. The CDR3 runs 16 residues. Looked up from germline, CDR1 is SEHNR and CDR2 is FQNEAQ (reference sequence).

The chain employs TRBV7-2 and TRBJ2-5; no reliable D call. V lost 2 bases to trimming and J lost 5 bases, with 9 bases between them. The CDR3 extends over 13 amino acids. The germline gives CDR1 SGHTA, CDR2 FQGNSA. The CDR3 nucleotides read TGTGCCAGCAGCTTACGGGTTTTGGAGACCCAGTACTTC. It specifies CASSLRVLETQYF.

Written as DNA, the CDR3 is TGTGCCAGGCCCGGGACGGTCAACACTGAAGCTTTCTTT. Its protein product is CARPGTVNTEAFF. The rearrangement joins TRBV19 to TRBJ1-1, with D perhaps matching TRBD1 (5 bases). The CDR3 sequence is 13 residues long. The V end lost 9 bases, the J end lost 2 bases, and 13 bases lay between the germline ends. Germline V gene lookup returns CDR1 LNHDA and CDR2 SQIVND (reference sequence).

The genes are TRBV5-6 and TRBJ1-3, with unresolved D. There are 15 residues in the CDR3. Germline CDR1 SGHDT, CDR2 YYEEEE. The V gene lost 4 bases and the J gene lost 0 bases, with 11 bases spanning the gap. CDR3 amino acids: CASSLTALSGNTIYF. The CDR3 DNA reads TGTGCCAGCAGCCTTACGGCCCTCTCTGGAAACACCATATATTTT.

This clonotype is judged hyperexpanded. This chain uses TRBV28 with TRBJ1-3, with D possibly TRBD1 on 6 matching bases. The CDR3 loop spans 15 amino acids. Between the trimmed V and J ends, which lost 5 bases and 2 bases, there was a span of 13 bases. CDR1 and CDR2 (germline): MDHEN, SYDVKM. The CDR3 loop reads CASSMTGLTGNTIYF. In nucleotides, the CDR3 is TGTGCCAGCAGTATGACAGGACTCACTGGAAACACCATATATTTT.

In DNA, the CDR3 is TGTGCCAGCACCTCCCCCCCGCGTGGCACCGGGGAGCTGTTTTTT. Protein product: CASTSPPRGTGELFF. The gene calls are TRBV7-7 and TRBJ2-2, with unresolved D. The CDR3 spans 15 residues. The V end lost 7 bases, the J end lost 4 bases, and 16 bases lay between the germline ends. CDR1 is SSHAT, CDR2 FNYEAQ, per germline (reference sequence).

CDR3 nucleotides: TGTGCCAGCAGCTTAAGGACTTGGGAGACCCAGTACTTC. Encoded protein: CASSLRTWETQYF. The J gene is TRBJ2-5, the V gene TRBV7-2; TRBD2 is a possible D gene (5 bases). The CDR3 totals 13 residues. The V end lost 2 bases, the J end lost 5 bases, and 9 bases lay between the germline ends. Germline-derived CDR1 and CDR2 are SGHTA and FQGNSA.

This clonotype has a handful of counts. The V gene is TRBV29-1, the J gene TRBJ2-5; D gene ambiguous. Deletions cut 4 bases from V and 5 bases from J, with 14 bases between. Germline assignment: CDR1 SQVTM and CDR2 ANQGSEA. This CDR3 contains 13 residues. CDR3 sequence: CSVGGAFGETQYF. DNA of the CDR3: TGCAGCGTTGGAGGTGCTTTCGGGGAGACCCAGTACTTC.